The 13 T cell receptor beta chains below were found in one sample sequenced in a study of cytomegalovirus exposure and HLA in healthy donors (TCRdb year 2017). The library was obtained by the immunoSEQ multiplex PCR assay. For the multiplex PCR, a mixture combining 60 forward primers for TCR Vbeta segments and 13 reverse primers for TCR Jbeta segments was used. TCRdb carries this immuneACCESS record with in-frame sequences only. Its versions omit some clonotypes, under half of them owing to an unresolved V gene in the studies checked, with the rest unexplained. The table for this sample lists some 160,000 clones; around 80% of them were counted only once. The ten most abundant clones make up approximately 6.7% of the sample. What was sequenced was PBMCs. The origin of the receptors is a male donor in good health and CMV-seropositive.

As for this clone: One end of the junction varies from germline; a read error may be responsible. The chain has TRBV7-9 and TRBJ2-1; D is possibly TRBD2 (6 bases). Germline CDR1 is SEHNR and CDR2 is FQNEAQ (reference sequence). The CDR3 extends over 15 amino acids. Here the CDR3 reads CSSSLIGSTYNEQFF. The CDR3 DNA sequence: TGTTCCAGCAGCTTAATCGGGAGCACCTACAATGAGCAGTTCTTC.

Details on this clone: A read error is likely, as this CDR3 ends without the conserved phenylalanine or tryptophan. The chain is built from TRBV19 and TRBJ1-2; D remains ambiguous. The V and J ends lost 6 bases and 1 base respectively, with 12 bases between them. Germline V gene data show CDR1 as LNHDA and CDR2 as SQIVND (reference sequence). The CDR3 contains 14 residues. The CDR3 spells CASRPGGLNYGYTL. CDR3 coding DNA: TGTGCCAGTAGACCGGGAGGGCTTAACTATGGCTACACCCTC.

The V call is TRBV15, the J call TRBJ2-1; D gene ambiguous. CDR1 and CDR2 from the germline V gene are LNHNV and YYDKDF (reference sequence). CDR3 length: 13 amino acids. The V and J ends lost 1 base and 8 bases respectively, with 9 bases between them. The CDR3 spells CATSRGFQYEQFF. Here the CDR3 DNA reads TGTGCCACCAGCAGAGGGTTTCAGTATGAGCAGTTCTTC.

The V call is TRBV27, the J call TRBJ1-1; D not certain. CDR1 is MNHEY and CDR2 is SMNVEV in the germline V gene (reference sequence). The CDR3 consists of 16 residues. V dropped 7 bases and J dropped 1 base, with 19 bases sitting between them. DNA for the CDR3: TGTGCCAGCAATCGGTTGCGTGGACGGGGGAACACTGAAGCTTTCTTT. Its protein is CASNRLRGRGNTEAFF.

The genes are TRBV5-1 and TRBJ2-3; 12 bases line up with TRBD1. The germline V gene has CDR1 SGHRS and CDR2 YFSETQ. After removal of 4 bases from V and 4 bases from J, the junction contained 7 bases not matched to a gene. The CDR3 spans 16 residues. The CDR3 protein is CASSTRDRGRADTQYF. The CDR3 bases are TGCGCCAGCAGCACACGGGACAGGGGGCGCGCAGATACGCAGTATTTT.

This clone was observed a handful of times. The rearrangement uses TRBV4-2 and TRBJ2-2; TRBD2 agrees at 7 bases. The CDR3 length is 16 residues. Looked up from germline, CDR1 is LGHNA and CDR2 is YNFKEQ. V was pared by 1 base and J by 1 base, with 3 bases of the junction left unmatched. CDR3 protein: CASSQGLAVNTGELFF. CDR3 bases: TGTGCCAGCAGCCAAGGCCTAGCGGTGAACACCGGGGAGCTGTTTTTT.

The chain links TRBV19 to TRBJ2-1, with 9 bases fitting TRBD1. CDR3 size: 15 residues. The V gene end was trimmed by 4 bases and the J gene end by 4 bases; junction bases not matched to a gene: 5. The germline V gene encodes CDR1 LNHDA and CDR2 SQIVND (reference sequence). The CDR3: CASSTGQGRYNEQFF. The DNA for the CDR3 is TGTGCCAGTAGTACCGGACAGGGGCGTTACAATGAGCAGTTCTTC.

The chain has TRBV19 and TRBJ1-5; 11 bases fit TRBD1. Looked up from germline, CDR1 is LNHDA and CDR2 is SQIVND (reference sequence). With V trimmed by 6 bases and J by 6 bases, 7 bases remained unmatched. This CDR3 contains 15 residues. The DNA for the CDR3 is TGTGCCAGTAGCCCGGGACAGGGGGGATCTCAGCCCCAGCATTTT. Translated, it gives CASSPGQGGSQPQHF.

The gene calls are TRBV28 and TRBJ2-1; TRBD1 aligns across 8 bases. From germline, CDR1 is MDHEN and CDR2 SYDVKM. V trimming: 5 bases; J trimming: 8 bases; junction bases outside the gene matches: 8. CDR3 length: 14 residues. CDR3 nucleotides: TGTGCCAGCAGTCCGACAGGGGCCCCCGATGAGCAGTTCTTC. It is translated as CASSPTGAPDEQFF.

V is TRBV11-1 and J is TRBJ2-1, with 7 nucleotides matching TRBD2. The CDR3 is 16 amino acids. Germline V gives CDR1 SGHAT, CDR2 FQDESV (reference sequence). V gave up 2 bases and J gave up 0 bases; unmatched junction bases: 4. The CDR3 spells CASSLFRGSSYNEQFF. Written as DNA, the CDR3 is TGTGCCAGCAGCTTATTCCGCGGGAGCTCCTACAATGAGCAGTTCTTC.

This chain connects TRBV4-2 to TRBJ2-1; 8 bases line up with TRBD1. The ends lost 2 bases at V and 3 bases at J; junction bases unmatched: 9. CDR1 is LGHNA and CDR2 is YNFKEQ in the germline V gene. The CDR3 is 17 amino acids. The CDR3 here is CASSQKATGGGYNEQFF. DNA for the CDR3: TGTGCCAGCAGCCAAAAGGCCACAGGGGGAGGCTACAATGAGCAGTTCTTC.

The chain is built from TRBV5-6 and TRBJ2-1, with D possibly TRBD2 on 5 matching bases. Germline lookup yields CDR1 SGHDT and CDR2 YYEEEE. With 3 bases removed from V and 2 bases from J, the gap between germline ends came to 18 bases. This CDR3 contains 17 residues. CDR3 bases: TGTGCCAGCAGCTGGAGGCGGCATAGTTCAACCTACAATGAGCAGTTCTTC. Protein product: CASSWRRHSSTYNEQFF.

The J gene is TRBJ1-6, the V gene TRBV2; 8 positions match TRBD1. The CDR3 spans 15 residues. In germline, CDR1 is SNHLY, CDR2 FYNNEI. V lost 6 bases and J lost 7; bases outside the gene matches: 8. The CDR3 DNA reads TGTGCCAGCAGGGGTCGGACAGGGACAAATTCACCCCTCCACTTT. Amino acids: CASRGRTGTNSPLHF.